The rows below give T cell receptor beta chains drawn from one sample of a study of blood T cell repertoires in COVID-19. Measured with immunoSEQ multiplex PCR; TCRdb has only the in-frame clones, and not every one. The repertoire holds under 200,000 clones, with approximately 90% as singletons. Sample: peripheral blood. Every receptor here comes from a man aged 35 to 55 with active or convalescent COVID-19. The CDR3 runs from the conserved cysteine through the conserved F or W. D genes are given only for firm matches. Clone size, where shown, is once, few, many, or a class for clones that have expanded.

D,J,V,size,DNA,CDR3
TRBD1,TRBJ1-1,TRBV7-9,-,TGTGCCAGCAGCCAGGGGGTCACAGGGAAGGGGTTCGCAGCTTTCTTT,CASSQGVTGKGFAAFF
-,TRBJ2-7,TRBV29-1,-,TGCAGCGTTGTTAACTCCTACGAGCAGTACTTC,CSVVNSYEQYF
-,TRBJ2-1,TRBV4-1,-,TGCGCCAGCAGCCAAGTTCAGGGTAGGTACAATGAGCAGTTCTTC,CASSQVQGRYNEQFF
-,TRBJ2-7,TRBV25-1,once,TGTGCCAGCAGTGGAGCGGGCCGGGCCTACGAGCAGTACTTC,CASSGAGRAYEQYF
-,TRBJ2-7,TRBV3-1/TRBV3-2,once,TGTGCCAGCAGCCAATATTCCCGGGACATCGACTACGAGCAGTACTTC,CASSQYSRDIDYEQYF
-,TRBJ1-4,TRBV12-3/TRBV12-4,-,TGTGCCAGCAGTTTATCCGTTAATGAAAAACTGTTTTTT,CASSLSVNEKLFF
TRBD1,TRBJ2-1,TRBV5-8,-,TGTGCCAGCAGCTTGGGATGGGACAGGGCCTACAATGAGCAGTTCTTC,CASSLGWDRAYNEQFF
-,TRBJ1-3,TRBV12-3/TRBV12-4,-,TGTGCCAGCAGCGCACAGGGAAACACCATATATTTT,CASSAQGNTIYF
TRBD2,TRBJ2-3,TRBV2,-,TGTGCCAGCAGTGACCAGCGGGGGCACACAGATACGCAGTATTTT,CASSDQRGHTDTQYF
TRBD1,TRBJ1-1,TRBV6-1,-,TGTGCCAGCAGTGAATCTTTGGGACAGTTGAACACTGAAGCTTTCTTT,CASSESLGQLNTEAFF
-,TRBJ2-2,TRBV6-5,-,TGTGCCAGCAGCGCCGGCAGGGCAGTCCGGGAGCTGTTTTTT,CASSAGRAVRELFF
TRBD1,TRBJ1-5,TRBV2,-,TGTGCCAGCAGTGAAGCGGGTACAGGGGGGAGCAATCAGCCCCAGCATTTT,CASSEAGTGGSNQPQHF
-,TRBJ2-4,TRBV29-1,-,TGCAGCGTATACCCCACAGGAGCCAAAAACATTCAGTACTTC,CSVYPTGAKNIQYF
TRBD1,TRBJ2-5,TRBV3-1/TRBV3-2,-,TGTGCCAGCAGCCATAGGACAGGGGGTGGAGAGACCCAGTACTTC,CASSHRTGGGETQYF
TRBD1,TRBJ2-1,TRBV29-1,-,TGCAGCGTTCATGCCCGATTCGGCAGGGACAGTAGCAATGAGCAGTTCTTC,CSVHARFGRDSSNEQFF